Sequencing of this T cell receptor beta chain was carried out in a study of control samples from healthy donors and cancer patients. The CDR3 totals 15 residues. Germline values: CDR1 LNHDA, CDR2 SQIVND (reference sequence). V dropped 6 bases and J dropped 2; count of bases not matched to a gene: 7. Only in-frame clones appear in the TCRdb table, and some are missing; sequencing was by immunoSEQ multiplex PCR. The table has about 130,000 clones, about 90% seen once; the top ten hold about 2.2%. The sequenced material came from blood. The chain links TRBV19 to TRBJ1-3; 7 bases fit TRBD1. This receptor was obtained from a woman aged 45 to 65 in good health. DNA for the CDR3: TGTGCCAGTAGAGAACAGGGGTGGGCTGGAAACACCATATATTTT. Translation: CASREQGWAGNTIYF.